A single sample is the source of the 16 T cell receptor beta chains below, sequenced in a study of molecular identifiers for immune sequencing clone quantification. TCRdb independently ran MiXCR on the PCR reads; one entry per CDR3 protein. The sample includes 90,000 or so distinct CDR3 sequences, approximately 25% of them seen just once. The specimen was naive CD8+ T cells from blood, with Jurkat cell RNA spiked in. The subset is: FACS-sorted CD8+CD4-CCR7+CD45RA+ naive T cells. All receptors derive from a human donor in good health. Some libraries in this study had Jurkat cell RNA spiked in.

The chain joins TRBV7-2 to TRBJ2-7; weak D call: TRBD1 (6 bases). The CDR3 consists of 17 residues. V dropped 4 bases and J dropped 1 base, with 20 bases sitting between them. Germline CDR1 is SGHTA and CDR2 is FQGNSA. In DNA, the CDR3 is TGTGCCAGCAGCTCTGTTAGCTCGGGACAAGAATCCTACGAGCAGTACTTC. Encoded protein: CASSSVSSGQESYEQYF. The complete variable domain, with remaining parts taken from reference TRBV7-2 and TRBJ2-7, reads GAGVSQSPSNKVTEKGKDVELRCDPISGHTALYWYRQSLGQGLEFLIYFQGNSAPDKSGLPSDRFSAERTGGSVSTLTIQRTQQEDSAVYLCASSSVSSGQESYEQYFGPGTRLTVT.

The V and J genes are TRBV6-2 or TRBV6-3 and TRBJ2-7, with TRBD1 as a possible D gene (5 bases). V dropped 5 bases and J dropped 2 bases, with 22 bases sitting between them. The CDR3 is 17 amino acids. Germline assignment: CDR1 MNHEY and CDR2 SVGEGT. CDR3 in amino acids: CASSKPRTHPAPYEQYF. DNA for the CDR3: TGTGCCAGCAGTAAACCTCGGACACACCCGGCCCCCTACGAGCAGTACTTC.

This clonotype was recorded at least ten times. The rearrangement joins TRBV20-1 to TRBJ2-1, with TRBD2 identical over 12 bases. Trimming cost V 6 bases and J 8 bases; bases outside gene matches: 8. Per germline, CDR1 DFQATT and CDR2 SNEGSKA (reference sequence). The CDR3 covers 14 residues. This chain's CDR3 is CSARSTSGGYEQFF. The CDR3 nucleotides read TGCAGTGCCCGAAGCACTAGCGGGGGGTATGAGCAGTTCTTC.

The chain joins TRBV13 to TRBJ1-2, with 11 bases identical to TRBD1. Trimming took 4 bases from V and 7 from J; bases not matched to a gene: 5. CDR1 is PRHDT, CDR2 FYEKMQ, per germline (reference sequence). The CDR3 length is 14 residues. This chain's CDR3 is CASSWGQGVGGYTF. The CDR3 nucleotides are TGTGCCAGCAGCTGGGGACAGGGGGTTGGTGGCTACACCTTC.

On this clonotype itself: The germline gene is not matched at one end of the junction; a read error may be the cause. V and J are TRBV6-5 and TRBJ2-2, with D perhaps being TRBD1 or TRBD2 (5 bases each). The CDR3 loop spans 14 amino acids. In germline, CDR1 is MNHEY, CDR2 SVGAGI. In nucleotides, the CDR3 is TGTGCCAGCAGTTATAATTCGGGGACCGGGGAGCTGCTTTTT. It encodes CASSYNSGTGELLF.

This clonotype was observed once. The V and J genes are TRBV11-2 and TRBJ2-1, with 8 bases fitting TRBD1. The CDR3 is 15 amino acids. Unmatched junction bases numbered 5, after V lost 4 bases and J lost 3 bases. The germline V gene has CDR1 SGHAT and CDR2 FQNNGV. The CDR3 nucleotides are TGTGCCAGCAGCTCCGCCGGGACAGGCTACAATGAGCAGTTCTTC. Translated: CASSSAGTGYNEQFF.

This clonotype was recorded many times. CDR3 coding DNA: TGCGCCAGCAGCCATCTGGGACAGGGCTACGAGCAGTACTTC. This sequence encodes CASSHLGQGYEQYF. The V gene is TRBV4-1, the J gene TRBJ2-7; 9 bases are shared with TRBD1. Germline assignment: CDR1 MGHRA and CDR2 YSYEKL. This CDR3 region has 14 residues. Trimming at V came to 3 bases and at J to 3 bases, leaving 3 bases not matched to a gene.

This clonotype came up many times. This rearrangement joins TRBV29-1 to TRBJ2-4; D possibly corresponds to TRBD1 (6 bases). Between the trimmed V and J ends, which lost 5 bases and 1 base, there was a span of 12 bases. Germline loops: CDR1 SQVTM, CDR2 ANQGSEA. This CDR3 is 14 amino acids long. CDR3 sequence: CSVLAGVAKNIQYF. For the CDR3, the DNA is TGCAGCGTTCTGGCAGGGGTGGCCAAAAACATTCAGTACTTC.

This clonotype was seen many times. This chain connects TRBV28 to TRBJ1-5; D uncertain. The CDR3 sequence is 16 residues long. The germline CDR1 and CDR2 sequences are MDHEN and SYDVKM. The V end was cut by 3 bases, the J end by 0 bases, with 12 bases between. The CDR3 bases are TGTGCCAGCAGTTTTCTGGGGTCCGATAGCAATCAGCCCCAGCATTTT. Amino acid sequence: CASSFLGSDSNQPQHF.

This chain links TRBV5-6 with TRBJ1-3, with unresolved D. The V end lost 0 bases, the J end lost 0 bases, and 7 bases lay between the germline ends. This CDR3 comprises 15 residues. In germline, CDR1 is SGHDT, CDR2 YYEEEE. Here the CDR3 DNA reads TGTGCCAGCAGCTTGGCAGTTTACTCTGGAAACACCATATATTTT. As protein: CASSLAVYSGNTIYF.

This chain joins TRBV6-2 or TRBV6-3 and TRBJ2-7; no clear D gene. The CDR3 runs to 12 residues. CDR1 is MNHEY, CDR2 SVGEGT, per germline. V dropped 2 bases and J dropped 5 bases, with 7 bases sitting between them. CDR3: CASSYGPNEQYF. The CDR3 DNA follows: TGTGCCAGCAGTTACGGCCCGAACGAGCAGTACTTC.

The rearrangement links TRBV6-5 to TRBJ1-4, with D tentatively TRBD1 (5 bases). The V gene's germline CDR1 is MNHEY and CDR2 SVGAGI. Trimming left V 8 bases short and J 10 bases short, with 20 bases between. This CDR3 comprises 14 residues. The CDR3 DNA reads as TGTGCCAGCCGCGGGGGGGGGGGTTCAAGAAAACTGTTTTTT. Translation gives CASRGGGGSRKLFF.

This chain links TRBV28 with TRBJ2-2; 10 nucleotides align to TRBD1. Per germline, CDR1 MDHEN and CDR2 SYDVKM. J was trimmed by 4 bases and V by 6 bases; bases with no gene match: 8. The CDR3 is 16 amino acids. CDR3 residues: CASSPRQGAGTGELFF. The CDR3 coding sequence is TGTGCCAGCAGCCCTAGACAGGGGGCCGGCACCGGGGAGCTGTTTTTT.

As to this clonotype: A much bigger clone sits one base away, suggesting this may be a read error. The chain is built from TRBV7-2 and TRBJ1-1; D is ambiguous. Deletions cut 11 bases from V and 2 bases from J, with 12 bases between. The CDR3 is 12 amino acids. The germline V gene has CDR1 SGHTA and CDR2 FQGNSA. The CDR3 reads CTCRGSNTEAFF. As DNA, the CDR3 is TGTACCTGTCGCGGGTCTAACACTGAAGCTTTCTTT.

The chain couples TRBV4-3 to TRBJ2-7; 7 nucleotides align to TRBD1. This CDR3 is built from 14 residues. CDR1 is LGHNA, CDR2 YSLEER, per germline. J gave up 5 bases and V 0 bases, and 4 bases lay outside the gene matches. In DNA, the CDR3 is TGCGCCAGCAGCCAAGAAGGGGGCTTCGACGAGCAGTACTTC. Translated: CASSQEGGFDEQYF.

This clonotype was picked up a small number of times. J is TRBJ1-1 and V is TRBV14; no clear D. The CDR3 is 14 residues long. Trimming removed 5 bases from V and 7 bases from J, with 17 bases in between. The V gene's germline CDR1 is SGHDN and CDR2 FVKESK. The CDR3 spells CASSGGPRGNEAFF. The CDR3 bases are TGTGCCAGCAGCGGAGGCCCGCGAGGGAATGAAGCTTTCTTT.